What follows are 17 T cell receptor beta chains derived from one specimen sequenced in a study of control samples from healthy donors and cancer patients. Only in-frame clones appear in the TCRdb table, and some are missing; sequencing was by immunoSEQ multiplex PCR. The data show under 450,000 clones, approximately 92% seen once. The sequenced material came from PBMCs. The receptors originated from a man aged 35 to 55 with head and neck cancer.

J is TRBJ1-2 and V is TRBV27; D is undetermined. The V gene's germline CDR1 is MNHEY and CDR2 SMNVEV (reference sequence). Trimming removed 6 bases at V and 8 bases at J, with 22 bases between. The CDR3 runs to 15 residues. The CDR3 DNA sequence: TGTGCCAGCAGCCCTACCGACGGCAGACTTGGGGGCTACACCTTC. Protein: CASSPTDGRLGGYTF.

This clone was detected once. V gene TRBV3-1 (or the pseudogene TRBV3-2) combines with J gene TRBJ1-1; 8 bases are shared with TRBD1. The CDR3 extends over 18 amino acids. Germline CDR1 LGHDT, CDR2 YNNKEL (reference sequence). J gave up 3 bases and V 4 bases, and 16 bases lay outside the gene matches. Here the CDR3 reads CASSLATGAMGFDTEAFF. The CDR3 DNA is TGTGCCAGCAGCCTCGCGACAGGGGCTATGGGCTTTGACACTGAAGCTTTCTTT.

This clone showed up just once. This chain joins TRBV7-2 and TRBJ2-7; D may match TRBD1 or TRBD2 (6 bases each). The V gene's germline CDR1 is SGHTA and CDR2 FQGNSA. V lost 5 bases and J lost 4, with 18 bases in between. The CDR3 spans 15 residues. The CDR3 protein is CASSPRSGANYEQYF. The CDR3 bases are TGTGCCAGCAGCCCGAGGTCGGGGGCAAATTACGAGCAGTACTTC.

The chain employs TRBV19 and TRBJ2-2; D may be TRBD1 or TRBD2 (7 bases each). Germline CDR1 is LNHDA and CDR2 is SQIVND (reference sequence). V lost 10 bases, J lost 0 bases, and 15 bases lay in between. The CDR3 is made up of 15 amino acids. CDR3 sequence reads: CATRGGRPNTGELFF. CDR3 DNA: TGTGCCACCAGGGGGGGGAGACCGAACACCGGGGAGCTGTTTTTT.

V gene TRBV6-5 combines with J gene TRBJ2-1; the D call may be TRBD1 or TRBD2 (5 bases each). CDR3 length equals 14 residues. The V end lost 6 bases, the J end lost 0 bases, and 9 bases lay between the germline ends. Germline CDR1 reads MNHEY; CDR2 reads SVGAGI. Written as DNA, the CDR3 is TGTGCCAGCAGCCGGGGCCCCTCCTACAATGAGCAGTTCTTC. It codes for CASSRGPSYNEQFF.

This clone has more than one count but fewer than ten. The chain employs TRBV5-1 and TRBJ2-7; TRBD1 is a possible D gene (5 bases). Germline loops: CDR1 SGHRS, CDR2 YFSETQ. The CDR3 loop spans 14 amino acids. V shed 0 bases and J shed 2 bases, with 9 bases lying between them. In DNA, the CDR3 is TGCGCCAGCAGCTTGGCCCGACAGACCTACGAGCAGTACTTC. Its protein is CASSLARQTYEQYF.

The V call is TRBV28, the J call TRBJ1-2; D is perhaps TRBD1 (5 bases). The germline V gene has CDR1 MDHEN and CDR2 SYDVKM. Deletions cut 6 bases from V and 4 bases from J, with 12 bases between. The CDR3 runs to 13 residues. Written as DNA, the CDR3 is TGTGCCAGCAGGGGACCGGCTGTCTATGGCTACACCTTC. This gives the protein CASRGPAVYGYTF.

The chain combines TRBV11-2 with TRBJ2-2; a weak D match, TRBD2 (6 bases). This CDR3 comprises 14 residues. Germline V gene data show CDR1 as SGHAT and CDR2 as FQNNGV. The ends were cut back, 6 bases at V and 7 bases at J, with 15 bases in the middle. Written as DNA, the CDR3 is TGTGCCAGCAGTTCCCCAGGGAGGTACGGGGAGCTGTTTTTT. It yields the protein CASSSPGRYGELFF.

The genes are TRBV27 and TRBJ1-2; D might be TRBD1 (5 bases). Germline CDR1 reads MNHEY; CDR2 reads SMNVEV (reference sequence). The CDR3 has 14 residues. Trimming removed 6 bases at V and 4 bases at J, with 15 bases between. In DNA form, the CDR3 reads TGTGCCAGCAGCCCTCCGGGACTGAGCTATGGCTACACCTTC. Protein product: CASSPPGLSYGYTF.

This clone was found a few times. V and J are TRBV28 and TRBJ1-1, with a weak D call TRBD1 (6 bases). The V and J ends lost 1 base and 5 bases respectively, with 11 bases between them. CDR3 size: 14 residues. The V gene's germline CDR1 is MDHEN and CDR2 SYDVKM. DNA for the CDR3: TGTGCCAGCAGTTTATACGGGGGGCGAACTGAAGCTTTCTTT. Amino acids: CASSLYGGRTEAFF.

This clone has more than one count but fewer than ten. This sequence joins TRBV5-1 and TRBJ2-7; D remains ambiguous. V was trimmed by 4 bases and J by 4 bases, leaving 9 bases between them. This CDR3 comprises 12 residues. Germline V gene lookup returns CDR1 SGHRS and CDR2 YFSETQ. CDR3 region: CASSPSFYEQYF. In DNA form, the CDR3 reads TGCGCCAGCAGCCCCTCCTTTTACGAGCAGTACTTC. Full variable domain (outside the CDR3, taken from reference TRBV5-1 and TRBJ2-7): KAGVTQTPRYLIKTRGQQVTLSCSPISGHRSVSWYQQTPGQGLQFLFEYFSETQRNKGNFPGRFSGRQFSNSRSEMNVSTLELGDSALYLCASSPSFYEQYFGPGTRLTVT.

The chain joins TRBV7-2 to TRBJ2-3; either TRBD1 or TRBD2 may supply D (7 bases each). The CDR3 covers 18 residues. V was pared by 5 bases and J by 2 bases, with 23 bases between. Germline V CDR1 and CDR2: SGHTA, FQGNSA. The CDR3 coding sequence is TGTGCCAGCAGCCAGGGGGGGGGCATTAGACCTCCCACAGATACGCAGTATTTT. Translating gives CASSQGGGIRPPTDTQYF.

The chain uses TRBV19 and TRBJ2-7; 8 positions agree with TRBD1. Per germline, CDR1 LNHDA and CDR2 SQIVND (reference sequence). The CDR3 has 15 amino acids. The junction had 10 bases not matched to a gene; V was cut back by 6 bases and J by 3 bases. The CDR3 region has the DNA TGTGCCAGTAGCGACCACGGACAGGGCGACTACGAGCAGTACTTC. This sequence encodes CASSDHGQGDYEQYF.

V usage is TRBV5-4 and J usage is TRBJ1-5, with a tentative D call TRBD1 (5 bases). The V end lost 4 bases, the J end lost 3 bases, and 14 bases lay between the germline ends. In germline, CDR1 is SGHNT, CDR2 YYREEE (reference sequence). This CDR3 is built from 15 residues. The CDR3 is CASSDAGSANQPQHF. As DNA, the CDR3 is TGTGCCAGCAGCGACGCAGGGTCGGCCAATCAGCCCCAGCATTTT.

This chain joins TRBV7-9 and TRBJ1-1, with D uncertain. Trimming took off 9 bases at V and 3 bases at J, with 11 bases between the two ends. The germline CDR1 and CDR2 sequences are SEHNR and FQNEAQ (reference sequence). The CDR3 runs 12 residues. CDR3 sequence (DNA): TGTGCCAGTTCAAACAGTTACACTGAAGCTTTCTTT. This translates into CASSNSYTEAFF.

This sequence joins TRBV24-1 and TRBJ1-5, with TRBD1 as a possible D gene (5 bases). Trimming stripped 3 bases from V and 7 bases from J, with 9 bases between. CDR1 is KGHDR and CDR2 is SFDVKD in the germline V gene. The CDR3 extends over 13 amino acids. The CDR3 nucleotides are TGTGCCACCAGTGATCGGGGGGGACAGCCCCAGCATTTT. Amino acids: CATSDRGGQPQHF.

The sample holds one count of this clone. The chain has TRBV29-1 and TRBJ1-1, with a weak D call TRBD1 (6 bases). The CDR3 length is 11 residues. The V gene's germline CDR1 is SQVTM and CDR2 ANQGSEA. Trimming stripped 8 bases from V and 5 bases from J, with 12 bases between. CDR3 amino acids: CSSRGRTEAFF. DNA for the CDR3: TGCAGCTCCAGGGGTCGGACTGAAGCTTTCTTT.